The 2 T cell receptor beta chains presented below share a single source sample, sequenced in a study of blood T cell repertoires in COVID-19. Some clones are missing from TCRdb's copy, which holds only in-frame ones; the method was immunoSEQ multiplex PCR. The sample yields over 350,000 clones, roughly nine tenths seen once. The sequenced material came from PBMCs or T cells enriched from blood (not recorded which). The receptor set was obtained from a woman aged 18-35 years with acute COVID-19.

This chain joins TRBV2 and TRBJ1-2, with a weak D call TRBD1 (6 bases). The V and J ends lost 7 bases and 4 bases respectively, with 13 bases between them. CDR3 length: 13 amino acids. Germline assignment: CDR1 SNHLY and CDR2 FYNNEI. This chain's CDR3 is CASIVQGSYGYTF. For the CDR3, the DNA is TGTGCCAGCATAGTTCAGGGGAGCTATGGCTACACCTTC.

This chain connects TRBV19 to TRBJ1-6; 7 bases line up with TRBD1. From germline, CDR1 is LNHDA and CDR2 SQIVND (reference sequence). CDR3 size: 14 residues. J was trimmed by 7 bases and V by 3 bases; bases with no gene match: 3. CDR3 region: CASSMRGLNSPLHF. The CDR3 nucleotides are TGTGCCAGTAGTATGAGGGGGCTGAATTCACCCCTCCACTTT.